The 20 T cell receptor beta chains below were found in one sample sequenced in a study of T cells in Graves' hyperthyroidism and ophthalmopathy. The CDR3 regions of TCR beta were amplified from RNA transcripts. Researchers ran a first-round RT-PCR on the TCR CDR3 using the HTBI primer set. Via MiXCR, TCRdb re-called the multiplex PCR reads, giving one row per CDR3 protein. The sample shows a few hundred thousand distinct CDR3 sequences, about 15% of them seen only once. The sample taken for sequencing was blood. The receptors here all came from a woman younger than 45 with Graves' hyperthyroidism.

This clonotype was seen ten or more times. CDR3 nucleotide sequence: TGTGCCAGCTCACCCTCCCGACAGGGAATGGATGGCTACACCTTC. It translates to CASSPSRQGMDGYTF. The rearrangement links TRBV18 to TRBJ1-2; TRBD1 matches 7 bases. Germline V gene sequence: CDR1 KGHSH, CDR2 LQKENI. The CDR3 runs 15 residues. The junction had 10 bases not matched to a gene; V was cut back by 3 bases and J by 6 bases. Filled out from reference TRBV18 and TRBJ1-2, the complete variable domain reads NAGVMQNPRHLVRRRGQEARLRCSPMKGHSHVYWYRQLPEEGLKFMVYLQKENIIDESGMPKERFSAEFPKEGPSILRIQQVVRGDSAAYFCASSPSRQGMDGYTFGSGTRLTVV.

The chain couples TRBV3-1 to TRBJ1-2; no clear D. V was pared by 0 bases and J by 5 bases, with 10 bases between. CDR3 length: 14 amino acids. CDR1 and CDR2 from the germline V gene are LGHDT and YNNKEL (reference sequence). CDR3 bases: TGTGCCAGCAGCCAAGATGCTGGCGAGTATGGCTACACCTTC. This codes for CASSQDAGEYGYTF.

As to this clonotype: This may be a read error, as it is one base from a much larger clone. The chain is built from TRBV20-1 and TRBJ1-1, with D tentatively TRBD1 (6 bases). Between the trimmed V and J ends, which lost 4 bases and 5 bases, there was a span of 14 bases. CDR3 length: 13 amino acids. Germline lookup yields CDR1 DFQATT and CDR2 SNEGSKA (reference sequence). CDR3 nucleotides: TGCAGTGCTATTTACAGGGTGGTGACTGAAGCTTTCTTT. Its translation is CSAIYRVVTEAFF.

This clonotype was detected many times. The chain employs TRBV12-3 or TRBV12-4 and TRBJ2-5; 10 nucleotides match TRBD1. V gave up 2 bases and J gave up 3 bases; unmatched junction bases: 6. The CDR3 spans 16 residues. The CDR3 protein is CASSLPKGQGEETQYF. The CDR3 coding sequence is TGTGCCAGCAGTTTACCGAAAGGACAGGGGGAAGAGACCCAGTACTTC.

A remark on this clonotype: This may arise from a read error, as a much more abundant clone is one base away. V gene TRBV3-1 combines with J gene TRBJ2-7, with D possibly matching TRBD2 (7 bases). Trimming took 4 bases from V and 7 from J, leaving 17 bases between them. CDR1 and CDR2 (germline): LGHDT, YNNKEL (reference sequence). The CDR3 spans 14 residues. Written as DNA, the CDR3 is TGTGCCAGCAGCCCCGGGGGGCCCTACAATGAGCAGTACTTC. Its translation: CASSPGGPYNEQYF.

There are many counts of this clonotype. This sequence joins TRBV5-1 and TRBJ1-5, with TRBD1 as a possible D gene (5 bases). CDR3 size: 13 residues. Germline assignment: CDR1 SGHRS and CDR2 YFSETQ. The V and J ends lost 0 bases and 6 bases respectively, with 7 bases between them. CDR3: CASSLDRTQPQHF. The CDR3 DNA follows: TGCGCCAGCAGCTTGGACAGGACTCAGCCCCAGCATTTT.

This clonotype was recorded many times. V usage is TRBV6-1 and J usage is TRBJ2-1; TRBD1 matches 11 bases. The CDR3 extends over 16 amino acids. Losses at the gene ends were 5 bases for V and 6 bases for J; bases not matched to a gene: 9. Germline CDR1 and CDR2: MNHNS and SASEGT. The CDR3 DNA reads as TGTGCCAGCAGTAACCCGGACAGGGGGCTTTTCAATGAGCAGTTCTTC. It specifies CASSNPDRGLFNEQFF.

This clonotype was seen at least ten times. This chain joins TRBV28 and TRBJ2-7, with TRBD2 identical over 14 bases. The CDR3 sequence is 14 residues long. Germline assignment: CDR1 MDHEN and CDR2 SYDVKM. With V trimmed by 5 bases and J by 5 bases, 2 bases remained unmatched. The CDR3, as DNA: TGTGCCAGCAGTACGGGACTAGCGGGAGACGAGCAGTACTTC. Translation gives CASSTGLAGDEQYF. The full variable domain, rest sourced from reference TRBV28 and TRBJ2-7, is DVKVTQSSRYLVKRTGEKVFLECVQDMDHENMFWYRQDPGLGLRLIYFSYDVKMKEKGDIPEGYSVSREKKERFSLILESASTNQTSMYLCASSTGLAGDEQYFGPGTRLTVT.

CDR3 loop: CASSVGAGSQETQYF. CDR3 in DNA: TGTGCCAGCAGCGTAGGAGCCGGGAGCCAAGAGACCCAGTACTTC. The genes are TRBV9 and TRBJ2-5, with D perhaps TRBD2 (6 bases). Germline lookup yields CDR1 SGDLS and CDR2 YYNGEE. The CDR3 runs to 15 residues. Trimming took off 0 bases at V and 1 base at J, with 10 bases between the two ends.

This clonotype was seen repeatedly, ten times or more. The rearrangement links TRBV18 to TRBJ2-5; D is undetermined. Trimming removed 5 bases from V and 3 bases from J, with 4 bases in between. Germline values: CDR1 KGHSH, CDR2 LQKENI. The CDR3 loop spans 11 amino acids. CDR3 protein: CASSAEETQYF. CDR3 nucleotide sequence: TGTGCCAGCTCAGCTGAAGAGACCCAGTACTTC.

The CDR3: CSVSGRAGNTIYF. The CDR3 nucleotides are TGCAGCGTTTCGGGCAGGGCTGGAAACACCATATATTTT. J is TRBJ1-3 and V is TRBV29-1; possibly TRBD1 for D (5 bases). Trimming shortened V by 5 bases and J by 2 bases, and 10 bases separated the two germline ends. Germline CDR1 SQVTM, CDR2 ANQGSEA. The CDR3 covers 13 residues.

The V call is TRBV6-1, the J call TRBJ1-2; D unresolved. Trimming removed 5 bases at V and 4 bases at J, with 17 bases between. Germline-derived CDR1 and CDR2 are MNHNS and SASEGT. The CDR3 has 15 amino acids. CDR3 region: CASSHLSSSIYGYTF. The CDR3 DNA reads TGTGCCAGCAGTCACCTTTCTTCCTCGATCTATGGCTACACCTTC.

The table lists this clonotype with a few counts. The chain recombines TRBV20-1 with TRBJ2-2; tentative D call: TRBD2 (6 bases). Trimming took off 0 bases at V and 4 bases at J, with 12 bases between the two ends. This CDR3 spans 15 amino acids. Germline-derived CDR1 and CDR2 are DFQATT and SNEGSKA (reference sequence). CDR3 amino acids: CSARDPGLITGELFF. For the CDR3, the DNA is TGCAGTGCTAGAGATCCGGGACTCATCACCGGGGAGCTGTTTTTT.

The V call is TRBV28, the J call TRBJ2-7; TRBD2 aligns across 12 bases. CDR1 is MDHEN and CDR2 is SYDVKM in the germline V gene. This CDR3 region has 18 residues. Losses at the gene ends were 6 bases for V and 6 bases for J; bases not matched to a gene: 18. This chain's CDR3 is CASRPTGVLAGGTSEQYF. CDR3 DNA sequence: TGTGCCAGCAGGCCAACAGGGGTACTAGCGGGAGGTACGAGCGAGCAGTACTTC.

The chain has TRBV7-2 and TRBJ1-1; D might be TRBD1 (6 bases). Germline V lookup: CDR1 SGHTA, CDR2 FQGNSA. There are 13 residues in the CDR3. The germline V and J ends were trimmed by 5 bases and 4 bases, with 11 bases remaining between them. In DNA, the CDR3 is TGTGCCAGCAGCGCAGGGGTGGGCACTGAAGCTTTCTTT. This encodes CASSAGVGTEAFF. Variable domain in full (rest from reference TRBV7-2 and TRBJ1-1): GAGVSQSPSNKVTEKGKDVELRCDPISGHTALYWYRQSLGQGLEFLIYFQGNSAPDKSGLPSDRFSAERTGGSVSTLTIQRTQQEDSAVYLCASSAGVGTEAFFGQGTRLTVV.

This clonotype appeared a few times. This chain links TRBV19 with TRBJ2-1; weak D call: TRBD2 (5 bases). Germline V gene data show CDR1 as LNHDA and CDR2 as SQIVND (reference sequence). The CDR3 length is 13 residues. The V end was cut by 5 bases, the J end by 7 bases, with 12 bases between. CDR3 nucleotide sequence: TGTGCCAGTAGTTTCCCGACTACAAATGAGCAGTTCTTC. Its translation is CASSFPTTNEQFF.

This clonotype was seen repeatedly, ten times or more. The chain links TRBV5-6 to TRBJ2-1, with 12 bases aligning to TRBD2. Looked up from germline, CDR1 is SGHDT and CDR2 is YYEEEE. The CDR3 runs to 17 residues. J was trimmed by 9 bases and V by 0 bases; bases with no gene match: 10. The CDR3 loop reads CASSLGLAGGPSSEQFF. The CDR3 bases are TGTGCCAGCAGCTTGGGGCTAGCGGGAGGGCCGAGCTCTGAGCAGTTCTTC.

The rearrangement joins TRBV5-5 to TRBJ2-3; D unclear. CDR1 and CDR2 (germline): SGHKS, YYEKEE (reference sequence). The CDR3 runs to 13 residues. V was shortened by 5 bases and J by 5 bases, with 12 bases between the two germline ends. Here the CDR3 DNA reads TGTGCCAGCAGTTCCGGCTCGGGAGATACGCAGTATTTT. Protein: CASSSGSGDTQYF.

The chain is built from TRBV28 and TRBJ2-5, with D maybe TRBD1 (6 bases). The CDR3 is made up of 11 amino acids. V lost 6 bases and J lost 14, with 16 bases in between. CDR1 and CDR2 (germline): MDHEN, SYDVKM. DNA for the CDR3: TGTGCCAGCAGCAACCTCCGGGACACTTACTTC. This sequence encodes CASSNLRDTYF.

In its sample, this clonotype was seen many times. The V call is TRBV11-2, the J call TRBJ2-1, with D uncertain. The CDR3 is made up of 14 amino acids. Looked up from germline, CDR1 is SGHAT and CDR2 is FQNNGV. The germline V and J ends were trimmed by 5 bases and 5 bases, with 13 bases remaining between them. Here the CDR3 reads CASSVGFADNEQFF. As DNA, the CDR3 is TGTGCCAGCAGCGTAGGGTTTGCCGACAATGAGCAGTTCTTC.